Given below is one T cell receptor (beta chain) in context. The antigen is undetermined. Researchers used 5'RACE with constant-segment primers to make TCR alpha and TCR beta cDNA libraries that carry sample barcodes and UMIs. TCRdb ran MiXCR on the 5' RACE reads and lists one entry per CDR3 protein. The table has 400,000 to 550,000 distinct CDR3 sequences, 20% to 30% seen once; the top ten hold 9.5% to 15%. These data belong to a study of T-cell memory formation after mild COVID-19. Study-wide results and caveats: Some clones that responded turned up in pre-infection memory, which suggests that cross-reactive memory joined in.

This receptor was taken from an adult woman who had mild COVID-19 (a few samples of this study predate the infection). Cell type and time point are not known. The sequenced sample was PBMCs or a T cell subset sorted from them (not recorded which).

The DNA of the CDR3 is TGTGCCAGCAGCCCCGGACAGGGGGCTGGATACGAGCAGTACTTC. Residues: CASSPGQGAGYEQYF. The chain employs TRBV7-6 and TRBJ2-7; 11 bases are shared with TRBD1. The germline CDR1 and CDR2 sequences are SGHVS and FNYEAQ. With V trimmed by 5 bases and J by 4 bases, 7 bases remained unmatched. The CDR3 has 15 amino acids.